This T cell receptor (beta chain) was documented in a study of beta chain features in type 1 diabetes (dated by TCRdb to 2016 to 2019). As for the study more broadly: Mean age, gender distribution, total cell number and subset yield did not differ between patients and healthy donors. A total of approximately 100 million sorted cells were examined across all samples, and the number of cells per subset was strongly correlated with RNA yield. The study compared the TCRB repertoires of sorted circulating CD4+ T cell subsets in recently diagnosed type 1 diabetes patients with those in matched healthy donors. Whereas all 28 donors provided naive and central memory subsets, regulatory and stem cell-like memory subsets were isolated from just 8 patients and about 8 healthy donors. Results the study describes overall, beyond this receptor: Because cDNA was sequenced instead of genomic DNA, activated cells with high expression could be over-represented, although the groups did not differ in activation or CD3 levels. Naive, central memory and regulatory TCRB repertoires appeared to be more similar among patients than among healthy donors. In all four CD4+ subsets, TCRB CDR3 length was moderately but significantly shorter in type 1 diabetes patients. Because the HLA sub-analyses included only small numbers of individuals, any influence of HLA type on TCRB rearrangement was left unresolved. Fewer insertions and more nucleotide deletions at VDJ recombination sites were observed in patients with type 1 diabetes, implying thymic rearrangement abnormalities. PCR may preferentially amplify shorter templates, but because patient and control samples were amplified and corrected together, any resulting skew would affect both groups equally.

The entire amount of isolated RNA was reverse transcribed using the High Capacity cDNA Reverse Transcription Kit, so the sequenced TCRB transcripts were expressed ones. Naive, central memory and regulatory T cell samples underwent deep immunoSEQ sequencing, averaging around 3.6 million total reads per sample. After sorted cells were lysed in RLT buffer, RNA was extracted with DNase-treated RNeasy Micro or Mini kits, with the choice depending on cell number. Each cell subset was processed separately to prevent cross-contamination, with patient and healthy donor samples processed together. TCRB sequences were amplified from cDNA with the immunoSEQ multiplex PCR, producing 87-bp fragments spanning the CDR3 region. Amplicons were sequenced on the Illumina HiSeq platform. On the study's bioinformatics: PCR bias was computationally corrected using synthetic template baselines, reads within Hamming distance 2 were collapsed, and singletons that could not be merged were discarded. Reads were aligned against IMGT to assign V, D and J genes, CDR3 length and insertions or deletions at six rearrangement sites. Within each subset, clonotype counts were normalized to the number of sorted cells before true diversity and Gini coefficients were calculated with the tcR R package. The overlap coefficient, calculated on TCRB nucleotide sequences, was used to measure repertoire sharing. As a proxy for the pre-selection repertoire, out-of-frame TCRB sequences from naive cells were analyzed. TCRdb mirrors the immuneACCESS table, restricted to in-frame sequences. Some clones are absent from its copies; in checked studies, under half trace to an unresolved V gene, and the reason for the others is unknown. That table supplies the V and J calls and clone size; D and trimming were determined from the DNA. This sample holds 250,000 to 300,000 clones; 14% were observed only once. 0.017% of the sample goes to the ten largest clones.

Each donor gave one peripheral blood draw, averaging approximately 0.12 L, which was collected into heparinised tubes. A BD FACSAria II and a panel including CD45RO, CCR7, CD25, CD127, CD95 and CD27 were used to sort naive, central memory, regulatory and stem cell-like memory CD4+ T cells. Purity was above 95% for every sorted population. PBMCs were separated immediately by Lymphoprep density gradient centrifugation and were stained directly, without being cultured. To minimize batch effects, samples were stained and sorted in pairs, one healthy donor with one patient per experiment. The germline V gene sets CDR1 to SNHLY and CDR2 to FYNNEI. Including the terminal cysteine and phenylalanine, the CDR3 comprises 15 residues. Of the read, only the CDR3 DNA is kept; its 45 bases are in frame from base 1. V is clipped by 6 bases and J by 1 base, and the sequence between their germline boundaries is 12 bases long.

This clone was seen a few times. Its antigen remains undetermined. Base-call qualities are not available, and no considerably larger clone is one nucleotide away. Input material: naive CD4+ T cells from blood. The sample's cell subset or site, from its label and the paper: true naive CD4+ T cells. The clonotype originates from a man aged 25 to 40 with type 1 diabetes. The chain links TRBV2 with TRBJ2-2, with TRBD2 tentatively as D gene (6 bases match). Read as DNA, the sequence is TGTGCCAGCAGCCCGCAGGGAGGGAACACCGGGGAGCTGTTTTTT. Protein translation: CASSPQGGNTGELFF. Joined to the reference TRBV2 and TRBJ2-2 proteins, this CDR3 gives the full variable domain: EPEVTQTPSHQVTQMGQEVILRCVPISNHLYFYWYRQILGQKVEFLVSFYNNEISEKSEIFDDQFSVERPDGSNFTLKIRSTKLEDSAMYFCASSPQGGNTGELFFGEGSRLTVL.